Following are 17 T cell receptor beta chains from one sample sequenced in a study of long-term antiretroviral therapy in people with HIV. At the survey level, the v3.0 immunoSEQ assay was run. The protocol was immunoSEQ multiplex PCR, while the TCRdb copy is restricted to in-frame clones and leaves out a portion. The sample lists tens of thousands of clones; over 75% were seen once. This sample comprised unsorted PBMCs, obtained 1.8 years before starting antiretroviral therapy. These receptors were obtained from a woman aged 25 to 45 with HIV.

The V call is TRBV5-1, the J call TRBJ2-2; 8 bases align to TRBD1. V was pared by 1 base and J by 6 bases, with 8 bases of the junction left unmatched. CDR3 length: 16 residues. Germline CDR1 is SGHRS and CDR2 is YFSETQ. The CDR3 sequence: CASSLIGQGWAGELFF. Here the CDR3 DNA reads TGCGCCAGCAGCTTGATCGGACAGGGATGGGCCGGGGAGCTGTTTTTT.

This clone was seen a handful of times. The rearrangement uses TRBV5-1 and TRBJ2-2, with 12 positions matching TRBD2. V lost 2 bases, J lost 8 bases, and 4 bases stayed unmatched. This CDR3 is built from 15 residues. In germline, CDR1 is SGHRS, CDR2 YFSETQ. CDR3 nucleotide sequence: TGCGCCAGCAGCTTAACCGGGACTAGCGGGGGGGAGCTGTTTTTT. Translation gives CASSLTGTSGGELFF.

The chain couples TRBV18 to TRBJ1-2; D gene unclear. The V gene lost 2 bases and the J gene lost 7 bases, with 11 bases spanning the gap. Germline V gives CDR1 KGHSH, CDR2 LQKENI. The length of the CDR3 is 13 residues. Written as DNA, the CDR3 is TGTGCCAGCTCACCAGGGGATGATGTTGGCTACACCTTC. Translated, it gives CASSPGDDVGYTF. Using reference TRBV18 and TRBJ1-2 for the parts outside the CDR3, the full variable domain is NAGVMQNPRHLVRRRGQEARLRCSPMKGHSHVYWYRQLPEEGLKFMVYLQKENIIDESGMPKERFSAEFPKEGPSILRIQQVVRGDSAAYFCASSPGDDVGYTFGSGTRLTVV.

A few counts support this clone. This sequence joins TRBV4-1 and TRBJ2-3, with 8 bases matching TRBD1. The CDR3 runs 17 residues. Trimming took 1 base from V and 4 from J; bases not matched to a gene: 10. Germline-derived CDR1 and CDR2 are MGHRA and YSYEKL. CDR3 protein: CASSQGWTGTVADTQYF. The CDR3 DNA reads TGCGCCAGCAGCCAAGGATGGACAGGGACAGTGGCAGATACGCAGTATTTT.

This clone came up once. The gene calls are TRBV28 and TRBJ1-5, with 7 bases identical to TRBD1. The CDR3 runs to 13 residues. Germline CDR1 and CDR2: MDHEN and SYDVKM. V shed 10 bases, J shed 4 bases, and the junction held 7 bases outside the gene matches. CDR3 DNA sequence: TGTGCCACCCGAAACAGGGGTAATCAGCCCCAGCATTTT. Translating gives CATRNRGNQPQHF.

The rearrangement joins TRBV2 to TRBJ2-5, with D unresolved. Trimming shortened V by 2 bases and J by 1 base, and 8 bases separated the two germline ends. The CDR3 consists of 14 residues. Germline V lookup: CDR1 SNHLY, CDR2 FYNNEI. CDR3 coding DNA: TGTGCCAGCAGTGAAACCACCTTCCAAGAGACCCAGTACTTC. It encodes CASSETTFQETQYF.

This CDR3 is CAWRYMLSNYGYTF. Written as DNA, the CDR3 is TGTGCCTGGAGGTACATGCTGTCTAACTATGGCTACACCTTC. The chain combines TRBV30 with TRBJ1-2; no firm D call. Trimming removed 3 bases at V and 0 bases at J, with 11 bases between. Germline V gene lookup returns CDR1 GTSNPN and CDR2 SVGIG (reference sequence). The CDR3 covers 14 residues. The variable domain in full, with the rest retrieved from reference TRBV30 and TRBJ1-2, is SQTIHQWPATLVQPVGSPLSLECTVEGTSNPNLYWYRQAAGRGLQLLFYSVGIGQISSEVPQNLSASRPQDRQFILSSKKLLLSDSGFYLCAWRYMLSNYGYTFGSGTRLTVV.

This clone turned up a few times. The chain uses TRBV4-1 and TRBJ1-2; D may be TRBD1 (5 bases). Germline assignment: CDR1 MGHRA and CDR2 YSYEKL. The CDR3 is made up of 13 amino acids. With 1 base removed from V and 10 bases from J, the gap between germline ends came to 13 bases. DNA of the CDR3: TGCGCCAGCAGCCAAGCGACAGACTTCCTCTACACCTTC. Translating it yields CASSQATDFLYTF.

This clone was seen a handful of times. The chain's CDR3 is CASSMGQGNMRTAGELFF. CDR3 nucleotides: TGTGCCAGTAGTATGGGACAGGGAAATATGCGCACCGCCGGGGAGCTGTTTTTT. The J gene is TRBJ2-2, the V gene TRBV19; 9 nucleotides align to TRBD1. This CDR3 comprises 18 residues. After removal of 3 bases from V and 6 bases from J, the junction contained 14 bases not matched to a gene. Germline values: CDR1 LNHDA, CDR2 SQIVND (reference sequence).

The CDR3 DNA reads TGCGCCAGCAGCGCCGGGACAGGGAGCGAAAAACTGTTTTTT. Its translation is CASSAGTGSEKLFF. The chain joins TRBV5-1 to TRBJ1-4; TRBD1 matches 9 bases. The V segment lost 4 bases and the J segment 8 bases; nucleotides outside the gene matches: 6. Germline CDR1 is SGHRS and CDR2 is YFSETQ. The CDR3 consists of 14 residues.

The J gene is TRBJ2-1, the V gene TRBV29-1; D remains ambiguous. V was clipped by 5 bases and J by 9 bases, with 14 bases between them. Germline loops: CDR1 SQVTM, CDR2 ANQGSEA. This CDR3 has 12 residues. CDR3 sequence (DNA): TGCAGCGTTAGAGCAAGTATCGGTGAGCAGTTCTTC. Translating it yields CSVRASIGEQFF.

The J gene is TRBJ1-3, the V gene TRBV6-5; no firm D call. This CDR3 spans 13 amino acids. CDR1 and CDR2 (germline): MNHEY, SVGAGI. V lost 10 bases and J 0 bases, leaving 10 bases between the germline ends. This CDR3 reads CATQSFSGNTIYF. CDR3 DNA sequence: TGTGCCACCCAGTCTTTCTCTGGAAACACCATATATTTT.

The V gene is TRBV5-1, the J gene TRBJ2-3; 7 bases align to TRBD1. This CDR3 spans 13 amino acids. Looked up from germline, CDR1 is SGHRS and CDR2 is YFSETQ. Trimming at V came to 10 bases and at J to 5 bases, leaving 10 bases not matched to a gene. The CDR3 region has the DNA TGCGCCTGTCAAGCAGGGGGAAAAGATACGCAGTATTTT. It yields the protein CACQAGGKDTQYF.

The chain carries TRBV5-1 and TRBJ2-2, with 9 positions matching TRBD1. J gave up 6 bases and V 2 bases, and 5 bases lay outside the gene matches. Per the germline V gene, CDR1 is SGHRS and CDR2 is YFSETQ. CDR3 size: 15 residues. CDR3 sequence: CASSLNRGRPGELFF. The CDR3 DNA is TGCGCCAGCAGCTTAAACAGGGGGCGTCCCGGGGAGCTGTTTTTT.

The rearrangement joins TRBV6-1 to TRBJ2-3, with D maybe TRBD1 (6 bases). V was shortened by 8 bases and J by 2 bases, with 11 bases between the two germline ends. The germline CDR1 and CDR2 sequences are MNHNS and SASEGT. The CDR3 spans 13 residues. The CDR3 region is CASVGQITDTQYF. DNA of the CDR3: TGTGCCAGCGTGGGACAAATCACAGATACGCAGTATTTT.

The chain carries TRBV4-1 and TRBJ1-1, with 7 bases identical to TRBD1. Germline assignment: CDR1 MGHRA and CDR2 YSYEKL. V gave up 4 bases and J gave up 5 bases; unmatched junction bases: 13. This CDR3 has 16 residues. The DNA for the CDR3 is TGCGCCAGCAGCCTCGGAGGGGGCGCGAGGTGGACTGAAGCTTTCTTT. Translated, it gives CASSLGGGARWTEAFF.

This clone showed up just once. The chain's CDR3 is CASSGDRPSAFF. In DNA, the CDR3 is TGTGCCAGCAGCGGTGACAGGCCGTCTGCTTTCTTT. This chain connects TRBV7-8 to TRBJ1-1, with D possibly being TRBD1 (6 bases). The CDR3 consists of 12 residues. Germline-derived CDR1 and CDR2 are SGHVS and FQNEAQ. V dropped 5 bases and J dropped 11 bases, with 15 bases sitting between them.